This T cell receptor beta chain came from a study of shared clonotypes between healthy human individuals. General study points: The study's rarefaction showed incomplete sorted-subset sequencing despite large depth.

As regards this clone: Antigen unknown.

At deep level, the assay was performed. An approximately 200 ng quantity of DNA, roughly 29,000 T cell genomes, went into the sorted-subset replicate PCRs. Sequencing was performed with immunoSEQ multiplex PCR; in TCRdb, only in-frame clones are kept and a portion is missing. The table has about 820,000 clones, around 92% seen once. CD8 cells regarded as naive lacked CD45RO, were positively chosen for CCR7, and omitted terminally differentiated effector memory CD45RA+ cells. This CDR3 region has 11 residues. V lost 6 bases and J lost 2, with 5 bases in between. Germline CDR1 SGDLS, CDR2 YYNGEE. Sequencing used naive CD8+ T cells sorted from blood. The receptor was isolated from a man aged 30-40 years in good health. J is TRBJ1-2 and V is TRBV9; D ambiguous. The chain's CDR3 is CASTSNYGYTF. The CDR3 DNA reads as TGTGCCAGCACCTCAAACTATGGCTACACCTTC.